This TCR beta chain was sequenced in a study of T cell responses to AZD1222 COVID-19 vaccine (dated by TCRdb to about 2021). Concerning the study at large: Because spike-specific TCR depth and breadth did not differ between the two schedules, AZD1222 recipients who got a second dose at roughly 4 weeks were pooled with those who got a second dose at roughly 12 weeks. TCR sequencing covered 233 trial participants: some 210 given two doses of AZD1222 and 26 given two doses of MenACWY control vaccine. Trial participants were enrolled into age subgroups of 18-55, 56-69 and 70-plus years, which contained 148, 28 and 57 TCR-sequenced participants, respectively.

Overall study results and their limits: Conclusions about previously exposed vaccinees are limited because only six or seven AZD1222 recipients were SARS-CoV-2 seropositive at baseline. Spike-specific TCR breadth and depth rose significantly after two AZD1222 doses compared with day 0 and with MenACWY recipients. Most participants were white British and females outnumbered males, and the authors suggested that clonal diversity may have been underestimated. The 56-69-year group was small, and its depth increase did not reach significance, likely because of low power. Because no day 14 peak-response samples were available, the repertoires could be characterized only after the peak T cell response. Vaccine-associated CD4 TCRs spanned the whole spike protein, with dominant responses in regions 160-218 and 743-854. Reportedly, close to half of the unique spike-specific TCRs recognized epitopes lying outside the regions that are mutated in the B.1.351 and B.1.1.7 variants.

Taken with the paper, the label for time point translates to: baseline before first vaccination. Vaccinee samples were obtained from the UK trials COV001 and COV002, which included a single-blind randomized controlled phase 2/3 trial of AZD1222 (ChAdOx1 nCoV-19) in healthy adults. For TCRbeta chain sequencing, PBMC samples were collected from trial participants at day 0 and at day 28 after the second dose. The CDR3 regions of human TCRbeta chains were subjected to immunosequencing. The original pipeline was this. Repertoire TCRs were matched against a reference library of SARS-CoV-2-specific TCRs generated with the MIRA antigen-specificity platform. Breadth was defined as the fraction of unique TCRs that were SARS-CoV-2-associated. Depth was defined as the fraction of total T cells that were SARS-CoV-2-associated. Each spike-specific TCR was assigned to its reactive spike region and to a CD4 or CD8 class using the MIRA data. Log10-transformed breadth and depth values were compared by one-way ANOVA with Sidak's multiple comparisons tests. Here the immuneACCESS table is served through TCRdb, limited to in-frame sequences with V and J called. Missing clones are a known gap in these copies; in checked studies unresolved V genes cover under half, and the rest lacks a known reason. That table is the source of V, J and clone size, and D and trimming were worked out from the DNA. This sample has fewer than 120,000 clones in its table, and 92% of those were observed once. Jointly, the top ten make up 7.8% of the sample.

This clone was observed a single time. Its antigen is currently not known. No base qualities exist here, and no much larger clone lies one base off it. The CDR3 runs 11 amino acids, cysteine and phenylalanine included. The read is trimmed to its CDR3 DNA, 33 bases read in frame from base 1. Via the germline V gene, CDR1 is MGHRA and CDR2 YSYEKL. The V and J ends are trimmed by 2 bases and 8 bases, leaving 6 bases between them. This receptor was taken from an adult in good health. Here the sequenced sample was peripheral blood, taken on day 0 of AZD1222 vaccination. The V and J genes are TRBV4-1 and TRBJ1-2; a confident D gene designation cannot be given. The CDR3 corresponds to CASSQSGGYTF. DNA sequence: TGCGCCAGCAGCCAATCGGGCGGCTACACCTTC.